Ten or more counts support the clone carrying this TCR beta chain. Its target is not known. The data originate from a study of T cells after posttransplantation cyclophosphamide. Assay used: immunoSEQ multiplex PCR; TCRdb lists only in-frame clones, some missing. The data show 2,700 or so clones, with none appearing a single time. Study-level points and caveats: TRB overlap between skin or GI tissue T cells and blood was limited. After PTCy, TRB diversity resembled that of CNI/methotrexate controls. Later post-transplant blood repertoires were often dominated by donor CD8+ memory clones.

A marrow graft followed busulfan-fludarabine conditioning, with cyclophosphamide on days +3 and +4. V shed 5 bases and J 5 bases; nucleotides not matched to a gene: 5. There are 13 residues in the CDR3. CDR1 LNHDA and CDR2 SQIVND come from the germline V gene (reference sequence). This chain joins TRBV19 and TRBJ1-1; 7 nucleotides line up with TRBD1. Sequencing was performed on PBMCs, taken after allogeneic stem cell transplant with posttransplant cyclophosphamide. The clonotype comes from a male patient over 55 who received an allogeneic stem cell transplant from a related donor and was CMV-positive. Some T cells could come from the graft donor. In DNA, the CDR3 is TGTGCCAGTAGTCCCACAGGGGAGACTGAAGCTTTCTTT. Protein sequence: CASSPTGETEAFF.